This passage covers 18 T cell receptor beta chains from one sample sequenced in a study of Graves' ophthalmopathy and Graves' hyperthyroidism. As the template, RNA transcripts were used to amplify TCR beta CDR3 regions. First-round RT-PCR employed HTBI primers, with a second-round multiplex PCR after it. TCRdb redid the calling of the multiplex PCR reads with MiXCR, one entry per CDR3 protein. The profile covers 45,000 to 60,000 distinct CDR3 sequences, with 45% to 55% appearing a single time and 4.5% to 5% taken by the ten largest. The sequenced material came from peripheral blood. Source of these receptors: an adult woman with Graves' ophthalmopathy.

This clonotype was counted at least ten times. The rearrangement uses TRBV7-9 and TRBJ2-3, with 7 bases lining up with TRBD2. The CDR3 is 12 residues long. Germline V lookup: CDR1 SEHNR, CDR2 FQNEAQ (reference sequence). V lost 5 bases and J lost 4; bases outside the gene matches: 0. The CDR3 spells CASSRGADTQYF. Written as DNA, the CDR3 is TGTGCCAGCAGCCGGGGGGCAGATACGCAGTATTTT. The variable domain in full, with the rest retrieved from reference TRBV7-9 and TRBJ2-3, is DTGVSQNPRHKITKRGQNVTFRCDPISEHNRLYWYRQTLGQGPEFLTYFQNEAQLEKSRLLSDRFSAERPKGSFSTLEIQRTEQGDSAMYLCASSRGADTQYFGPGTRLTVL.

This clonotype was detected many times. The V and J genes are TRBV20-1 and TRBJ1-5, with D perhaps TRBD1 (6 bases). There are 18 residues in the CDR3. Germline V lookup: CDR1 DFQATT, CDR2 SNEGSKA (reference sequence). V was pared by 3 bases and J by 0 bases, with 21 bases between. DNA for the CDR3: TGCAGTGCTAGCTCAGAGCATCTTGGGGGCTATAGCAATCAGCCCCAGCATTTT. Translation gives CSASSEHLGGYSNQPQHF.

This clonotype was detected many times. This CDR3 reads CASSEAMNTEAFF. The CDR3 bases are TGTGCCAGCAGTGAAGCAATGAACACTGAAGCTTTCTTT. The gene calls are TRBV6-1 and TRBJ1-1; D ambiguous. V lost 0 bases, J lost 0 bases, and 2 bases lay in between. CDR3 size: 13 residues. Germline V CDR1 and CDR2: MNHNS, SASEGT.

This clonotype has a count of ten or more. The chain carries TRBV4-3 and TRBJ2-7; D may be TRBD1 (6 bases). This CDR3 contains 14 residues. Trimming removed 4 bases from V and 4 bases from J, with 14 bases in between. Germline lookup yields CDR1 LGHNA and CDR2 YSLEER. The CDR3 DNA reads TGCGCCAGCAGCCGAAGCAGGGGCGGGTACGAGCAGTACTTC. Its protein is CASSRSRGGYEQYF.

Points on this clonotype: The CDR3 carries no conserved terminal phenylalanine or tryptophan, so it likely arises from a read error. The chain carries TRBV7-9 and TRBJ1-1; possibly TRBD1 for D (5 bases). Germline loops: CDR1 SEHNR, CDR2 FQNEAQ (reference sequence). V was trimmed by 5 bases and J by 7 bases, leaving 23 bases between them. The CDR3 totals 16 residues. The CDR3 here is CASSVPEPGLINEAFL. CDR3 sequence (DNA): TGTGCCAGCAGCGTACCGGAGCCGGGACTTATCAATGAAGCTTTCCTT.

This clonotype has a single count. The rearrangement joins TRBV19 to TRBJ2-7; perhaps D is TRBD1 or TRBD2 (5 bases each). Germline assignment: CDR1 LNHDA and CDR2 SQIVND (reference sequence). The CDR3 consists of 17 residues. Trimming shortened V by 3 bases and J by 2 bases, and 20 bases separated the two germline ends. CDR3 sequence: CASSIDDDPGAAYEQYF. As DNA, the CDR3 is TGTGCCAGTAGTATCGACGACGATCCCGGGGCCGCCTACGAGCAGTACTTC.

The sample holds many counts of this clonotype. The rearrangement links TRBV20-1 to TRBJ2-5; D uncertain. The V gene's germline CDR1 is DFQATT and CDR2 SNEGSKA (reference sequence). The CDR3 extends over 11 amino acids. Trimming left V 3 bases short and J 3 bases short, with 5 bases between. This chain's CDR3 is CSARLEETQYF. The CDR3 DNA sequence: TGCAGTGCTAGGTTAGAAGAGACCCAGTACTTC.

The rearrangement joins TRBV7-9 to TRBJ1-4; TRBD1 aligns across 12 bases. Germline CDR1 and CDR2: SEHNR and FQNEAQ (reference sequence). V lost 5 bases, J lost 8 bases, and 12 bases stayed unmatched. The CDR3 consists of 17 residues. CDR3 sequence reads: CASSATPGQGADEKLFF. CDR3 DNA sequence: TGTGCCAGCAGCGCAACCCCGGGACAGGGGGCGGACGAAAAACTGTTTTTT.

This clonotype was recorded many times. The chain recombines TRBV6-5 with TRBJ2-7, with D possibly being TRBD1 (6 bases). Germline CDR1 is MNHEY and CDR2 is SVGAGI. The CDR3 sequence is 14 residues long. The germline V and J ends were trimmed by 9 bases and 3 bases, with 18 bases remaining between them. CDR3 sequence: CASKQQGNIYEQYF. The CDR3, as DNA: TGTGCCAGTAAACAACAGGGAAATATCTACGAGCAGTACTTC.

This clonotype was seen at least ten times. The rearrangement uses TRBV20-1 and TRBJ2-1, with D perhaps TRBD2 (5 bases). The ends were cut back, 2 bases at V and 1 base at J, with 9 bases in the middle. Germline CDR1 DFQATT, CDR2 SNEGSKA (reference sequence). This CDR3 spans 14 amino acids. CDR3 nucleotide sequence: TGCAGTGCTAGACCGAGCGGATCCTACAATGAGCAGTTCTTC. Amino acid sequence: CSARPSGSYNEQFF.

This clonotype was observed at least ten times. It may be a read error: a sequence one base away is much more abundant. The chain is built from TRBV19 and TRBJ2-7, with TRBD2 matching 9 bases. There are 16 residues in the CDR3. After removal of 5 bases from V and 0 bases from J, the junction contained 8 bases not matched to a gene. Germline V gives CDR1 LNHDA, CDR2 SQIVND (reference sequence). DNA for the CDR3: TGTGCCAGTAGTGATGAGACTAGCGGTATCTCCTACGAGCAGTACTTC. Translating it yields CASSDETSGISYEQYF.

Ten or more counts support this clonotype. This sequence joins TRBV20-1 and TRBJ2-2; TRBD2 matches 14 bases. Germline V gene lookup returns CDR1 DFQATT and CDR2 SNEGSKA (reference sequence). There are 19 residues in the CDR3. The J segment lost 4 bases and the V segment lost 5 bases, leaving 15 bases of the junction unmatched. The CDR3 region has the DNA TGCAGTGCTTCCTTACCGGGACTAGCGGGAGTATCGTCCACCGGGGAGCTGTTTTTT. Residues: CSASLPGLAGVSSTGELFF.

This clonotype was observed at least ten times. The chain joins TRBV20-1 to TRBJ2-3; TRBD2 matches at 10 bases. The CDR3 runs to 15 residues. After removal of 1 base from V and 4 bases from J, the junction contained 5 bases not matched to a gene. The germline V gene has CDR1 DFQATT and CDR2 SNEGSKA (reference sequence). In DNA form, the CDR3 reads TGCAGTGCTAGAGGGAGCGGGAGGGCGTCAGATACGCAGTATTTT. Amino acids: CSARGSGRASDTQYF.

This clonotype occurred many times. The chain uses TRBV6-2 or TRBV6-3 and TRBJ2-2; D uncertain. The V gene's germline CDR1 is MNHEY and CDR2 SVGEGT. V was pared by 10 bases and J by 3 bases, with 15 bases between. This CDR3 region has 14 residues. The CDR3: CAIHPGSDTGELFF. DNA for the CDR3: TGTGCCATCCATCCCGGGTCCGACACCGGGGAGCTGTTTTTT.

Details on this clonotype: A read error may produce the germline difference seen at one junction end. The chain uses TRBV11-3 and TRBJ2-1; perhaps TRBD1 as D (6 bases). The CDR3 consists of 15 residues. The germline CDR1 and CDR2 sequences are SGHNT and YENEEA. The CDR3 sequence: CVSGFRTAGTPEQFF. CDR3 sequence (DNA): TGTGTCAGCGGCTTTAGGACAGCTGGAACGCCTGAGCAGTTCTTC.

This clonotype was recorded many times. The rearrangement links TRBV29-1 to TRBJ1-1; TRBD1 matches 8 bases. Germline V gene sequence: CDR1 SQVTM, CDR2 ANQGSEA. V lost 6 bases to trimming and J lost 0 bases; unmatched junction nucleotides: 12. The CDR3 has 16 amino acids. CDR3 sequence reads: CSVADRGRGLNTEAFF. CDR3 DNA: TGCAGCGTCGCCGACAGGGGTCGTGGACTGAACACTGAAGCTTTCTTT.

In this sample, this clonotype turned up many times. The chain carries TRBV20-1 and TRBJ2-2; TRBD2 matches 11 bases. Germline assignment: CDR1 DFQATT and CDR2 SNEGSKA (reference sequence). The CDR3 is 22 amino acids. The junction had 19 bases not matched to a gene; V was cut back by 0 bases and J by 1 base. CDR3 residues: CSARDPPSVESSGRVNTGELFF. CDR3 in DNA: TGCAGTGCTAGAGATCCCCCTTCTGTGGAGAGTAGCGGGAGGGTGAACACCGGGGAGCTGTTTTTT.

This chain connects TRBV20-1 to TRBJ2-1; D not resolved. The CDR3 length is 14 residues. CDR1 DFQATT and CDR2 SNEGSKA come from the germline V gene (reference sequence). V dropped 3 bases and J dropped 9 bases, with 18 bases sitting between them. CDR3 in amino acids: CSARSLGQNTEQFF. CDR3 bases: TGCAGTGCTAGGTCCCTCGGGCAGAATACTGAGCAGTTCTTC.